What follows describes a single T cell receptor beta chain. Antigen unknown. This entry comes from a study of memory CD4+ T cells and cytomegalovirus serostatus. Study-level points and caveats: CMV serostatus prediction reached median AUC about 0.96, or 0.93 with US-trained model.

The germline V and J ends were trimmed by 4 bases and 2 bases, with 13 bases remaining between them. Germline assignment: CDR1 SGHTS and CDR2 YDEGEE. The CDR3 spans 14 residues. The sort gate was single viable CD3+CD4+CD8-CD45RO+ cells for memory CD4+ T cells. Serostatus was set by detecting CMV pp150, pp28, p38, p52 IgG. CD4+ T cells were isolated by positive magnetic selection. Clones were read by immunoSEQ multiplex PCR, and TCRdb kept only the in-frame ones, dropping some. The top ten hold approximately 1.9% of the sample, which has tens of thousands of clones, less than 85% seen once. The clonotype originates from an adult in good health and CMV-seronegative. The specimen sequenced was memory CD4+ T cells from blood. V usage is TRBV5-8 and J usage is TRBJ2-7; D is possibly TRBD1 (6 bases). The CDR3 DNA follows: TGTGCCAGCAGCCCCCCCCGGGACACCTACGAGCAGTACTTC. Residues: CASSPPRDTYEQYF.